The clone carrying this TCR beta chain appeared many times. Its antigen is currently unknown. Template material for amplifying TCR beta CDR3 regions consisted of RNA transcripts. A set of HTBI primers served as the primers for a first-round RT-PCR of the TCR CDR3. TCRdb reprocessed the multiplex PCR reads with MiXCR, giving one entry per CDR3 protein. The sample records roughly 570,000 distinct CDR3 sequences, 40% to 55% being singletons. Absent ophthalmopathy progression within 18 months defined stable Graves' hyperthyroidism. Each patient was aged 18 to 65 and had newly diagnosed hyperthyroidism of under 2 months' duration. Clinical symptoms, serum thyroxine, TRAb, thyroid ultrasound and orbital computed tomography informed diagnoses. The CDR3 is made up of 15 amino acids. CDR1 and CDR2 (germline): LNHDA, SQIVND (reference sequence). V lost 3 bases, J lost 4 bases, and 8 bases stayed unmatched. This specimen belongs to a study of T cells in Graves' hyperthyroidism and ophthalmopathy.

Study conclusions and caveats: Median prediction lead before ophthalmopathy onset was about 6.3 months with the model.

The chain joins TRBV19 to TRBJ1-1; 7 bases are shared with TRBD1. The TCR sequence derives from a woman younger than 35 with Graves' hyperthyroidism. The material sequenced was peripheral blood or thyroid tissue (not recorded which). This chain's CDR3 is CASSIISGQSTEAFF. CDR3 bases: TGTGCCAGTAGTATTATTTCGGGACAGAGCACTGAAGCTTTCTTT.